The 8 T cell receptor beta chains given below trace back to one sample, sequenced in a study of T-cell reconstitution after alpha-beta-depleted transplantation in children. Unique molecular identifiers were incorporated into the prepared TCRbeta library. Each CDR3 protein gets one entry after TCRdb re-called the PCR reads with MiXCR. Seen here are fewer than 550,000 distinct CDR3 sequences, roughly a tenth observed once, and the top ten hold roughly 5.5%. The sequences come from PBMCs from the stem cell graft donor, collected from the stem cell graft. The receptors derive from a human donor who donated a stem cell graft to a child with acute myeloid leukemia.

This clonotype occurred a few times. The rearrangement uses TRBV6-1 and TRBJ2-2; D is ambiguous. Per germline, CDR1 MNHNS and CDR2 SASEGT. The CDR3 contains 15 residues. V gave up 1 base and J gave up 0 bases, with 6 bases separating them. For the CDR3, the DNA is TGTGCCAGCAGTGAAGTGGCCCCGAACACCGGGGAGCTGTTTTTT. This codes for CASSEVAPNTGELFF.

The chain links TRBV19 to TRBJ2-3; D perhaps matches TRBD1 (6 bases). The germline V gene has CDR1 LNHDA and CDR2 SQIVND (reference sequence). This CDR3 contains 14 residues. V shed 7 bases and J shed 1 base, with 12 bases lying between them. CDR3 residues: CASIEQGGTDTQYF. Here the CDR3 DNA reads TGTGCCAGTATAGAACAGGGTGGCACAGATACGCAGTATTTT.

This clonotype was observed a few times. The J gene is TRBJ2-2, the V gene TRBV29-1; D may be TRBD2 (6 bases). The germline gives CDR1 SQVTM, CDR2 ANQGSEA. V was pared by 4 bases and J by 5 bases, with 17 bases between. CDR3 size: 15 residues. The CDR3, as DNA: TGCAGCGTTGTGCCTATCGCGGCGGGAACCGGGGAGCTGTTTTTT. Its translation: CSVVPIAAGTGELFF.

The V call is TRBV29-1, the J call TRBJ2-1, with D hard to call. Germline V lookup: CDR1 SQVTM, CDR2 ANQGSEA. The V end lost 6 bases, the J end lost 7 bases, and 13 bases lay between the germline ends. CDR3 length: 12 amino acids. The CDR3 DNA reads TGCAGCGTAACCTGGGGTGGAAATGAGCAGTTCTTC. The encoded protein is CSVTWGGNEQFF.

This clonotype was counted a few times. The chain carries TRBV19 and TRBJ1-3; maybe TRBD1 (6 bases). CDR3 length: 16 amino acids. Trimming removed 5 bases at V and 0 bases at J, with 14 bases between. The germline gives CDR1 LNHDA, CDR2 SQIVND (reference sequence). CDR3: CASSPGQTSSGNTIYF. CDR3 nucleotides: TGTGCCAGTAGTCCAGGACAGACCAGCTCTGGAAACACCATATATTTT.

This clonotype was detected a few times. The chain combines TRBV13 with TRBJ2-1; D call uncertain. The CDR3 is 12 residues long. Per germline, CDR1 PRHDT and CDR2 FYEKMQ (reference sequence). The V and J ends lost 5 bases and 5 bases respectively, with 7 bases between them. The chain's CDR3 is CASSTTHNEQFF. The CDR3, as DNA: TGTGCCAGCAGCACGACCCACAATGAGCAGTTCTTC. The full variable domain, its missing parts supplied by reference TRBV13 and TRBJ2-1, is AAGVIQSPRHLIKEKRETATLKCYPIPRHDTVYWYQQGPGQDPQFLISFYEKMQSDKGSIPDRFSAQQFSDYHSELNMSSLELGDSALYFCASSTTHNEQFFGPGTRLTVL.

This rearrangement joins TRBV5-1 to TRBJ2-3; 8 bases are shared with TRBD1. V lost 4 bases and J lost 1; bases outside the gene matches: 14. CDR1 SGHRS and CDR2 YFSETQ come from the germline V gene. The CDR3 extends over 18 amino acids. The DNA of the CDR3 is TGCGCCAGCAGCCCACTACGACAGGACAGGGCTGGCACAGATACGCAGTATTTT. Its translation: CASSPLRQDRAGTDTQYF.

At least ten counts were recorded for this clonotype. The gene calls are TRBV7-9 and TRBJ2-7; D gene unclear. This CDR3 region has 12 residues. Trimming pared 1 base from V and 8 bases from J, leaving 9 bases between. Germline CDR1 is SEHNR and CDR2 is FQNEAQ (reference sequence). The CDR3 reads CASSLVGGQQYF. The CDR3 bases are TGTGCCAGCAGCTTAGTGGGCGGACAGCAGTACTTC. The full variable domain, with the rest looked up from reference TRBV7-9 and TRBJ2-7, is DTGVSQNPRHKITKRGQNVTFRCDPISEHNRLYWYRQTLGQGPEFLTYFQNEAQLEKSRLLSDRFSAERPKGSFSTLEIQRTEQGDSAMYLCASSLVGGQQYFGPGTRLTVT.